This TCR beta chain came from a study of control samples from healthy donors and cancer patients. Here immunoSEQ multiplex PCR was the method, and the copy in TCRdb shows in-frame clones only, minus some. The sample records roughly 80,000 clones, approximately 90% being singletons. The source material was blood. The clonotype originates from a woman aged 45-65 years in good health.

CDR3 in DNA: TGTGCCAGCAGTTACCGGGACAGTCTCGGCAAGCAGTACTTC. Its translation: CASSYRDSLGKQYF. The V gene is TRBV6-5, the J gene TRBJ2-7; 7 bases agree with TRBD1. After removal of 2 bases from V and 8 bases from J, the junction contained 9 bases not matched to a gene. Germline V gene sequence: CDR1 MNHEY, CDR2 SVGAGI. The CDR3 is 14 residues long.